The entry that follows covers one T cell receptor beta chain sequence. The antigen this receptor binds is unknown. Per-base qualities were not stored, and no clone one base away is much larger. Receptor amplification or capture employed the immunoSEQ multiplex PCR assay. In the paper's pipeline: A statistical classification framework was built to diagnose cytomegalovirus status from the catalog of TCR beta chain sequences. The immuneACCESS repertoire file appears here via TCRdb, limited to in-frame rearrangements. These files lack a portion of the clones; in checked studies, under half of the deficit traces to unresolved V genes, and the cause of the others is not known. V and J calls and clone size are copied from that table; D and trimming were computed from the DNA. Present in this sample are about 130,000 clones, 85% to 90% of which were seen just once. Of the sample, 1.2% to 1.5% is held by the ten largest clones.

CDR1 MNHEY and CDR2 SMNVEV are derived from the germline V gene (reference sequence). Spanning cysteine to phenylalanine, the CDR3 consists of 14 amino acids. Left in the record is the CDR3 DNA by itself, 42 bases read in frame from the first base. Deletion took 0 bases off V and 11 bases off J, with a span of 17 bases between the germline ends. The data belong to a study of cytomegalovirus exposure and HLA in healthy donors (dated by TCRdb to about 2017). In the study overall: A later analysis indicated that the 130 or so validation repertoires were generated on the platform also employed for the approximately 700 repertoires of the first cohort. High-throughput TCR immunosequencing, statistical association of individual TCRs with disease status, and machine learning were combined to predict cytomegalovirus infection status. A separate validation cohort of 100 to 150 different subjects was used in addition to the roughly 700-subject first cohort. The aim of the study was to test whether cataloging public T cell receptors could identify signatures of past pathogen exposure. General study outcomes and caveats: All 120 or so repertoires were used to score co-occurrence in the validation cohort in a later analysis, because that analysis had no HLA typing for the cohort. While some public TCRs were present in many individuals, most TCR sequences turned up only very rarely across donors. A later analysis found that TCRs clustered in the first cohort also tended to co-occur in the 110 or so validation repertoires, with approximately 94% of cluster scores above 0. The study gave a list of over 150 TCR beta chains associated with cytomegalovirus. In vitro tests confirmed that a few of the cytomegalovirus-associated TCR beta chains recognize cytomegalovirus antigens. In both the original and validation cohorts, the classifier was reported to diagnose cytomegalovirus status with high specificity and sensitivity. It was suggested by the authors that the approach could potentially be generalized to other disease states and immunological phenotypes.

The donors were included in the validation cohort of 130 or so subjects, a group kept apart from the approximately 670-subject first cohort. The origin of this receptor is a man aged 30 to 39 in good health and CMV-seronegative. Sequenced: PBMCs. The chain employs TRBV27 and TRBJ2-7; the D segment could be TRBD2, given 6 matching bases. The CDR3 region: CASSLSGTPGLEYF. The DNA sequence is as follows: TGTGCCAGCAGTTTATCGGGAACACCGGGACTCGAGTACTTC.